Following are 19 T cell receptor beta chains from one sample sequenced in a study of cytomegalovirus exposure and HLA in healthy donors. Both 60 Vbeta primers and 13 Jbeta primers went into the PCR. Assay: immunoSEQ multiplex PCR; the TCRdb copy retains only in-frame clones and omits some. The sample contains about 120,000 clones, roughly a sixth of which appear only once. The sequenced sample was PBMCs. Every receptor here comes from a female donor in good health and CMV-seropositive.

This clone was counted a few times. The chain employs TRBV18 and TRBJ1-1; no reliable D call. This CDR3 spans 12 amino acids. Germline V lookup: CDR1 KGHSH, CDR2 LQKENI. The V end was cut by 3 bases, the J end by 13 bases, with 15 bases between. This CDR3 is CASSPQPGGGFF. The CDR3 nucleotides read TGTGCCAGCTCACCTCAGCCCGGAGGTGGTTTCTTT.

This clone was seen a handful of times. The chain is built from TRBV4-1 and TRBJ2-1, with 9 positions matching TRBD2. V trimming: 2 bases; J trimming: 0 bases; junction bases outside the gene matches: 8. Germline V gives CDR1 MGHRA, CDR2 YSYEKL. The CDR3 is 18 amino acids. This CDR3 reads CASSQTLSSGVSYNEQFF. The CDR3 DNA reads TGCGCCAGCAGCCAAACCCTCTCTAGCGGGGTCTCCTACAATGAGCAGTTCTTC.

The CDR3 is CASSLGPSGAFF. The CDR3 bases are TGTGCCAGCAGCTTAGGACCCTCCGGGGCTTTCTTT. The rearrangement links TRBV7-9 to TRBJ1-1; D uncertain. V gave up 1 base and J gave up 11 bases, with 11 bases separating them. Germline loops: CDR1 SEHNR, CDR2 FQNEAQ (reference sequence). The CDR3 extends over 12 amino acids. The complete variable domain, with remaining parts taken from reference TRBV7-9 and TRBJ1-1, reads DTGVSQNPRHKITKRGQNVTFRCDPISEHNRLYWYRQTLGQGPEFLTYFQNEAQLEKSRLLSDRFSAERPKGSFSTLEIQRTEQGDSAMYLCASSLGPSGAFFGQGTRLTVV.

This clone has only a few counts. This chain connects TRBV4-2 to TRBJ2-7, with 11 bases identical to TRBD2. V gave up 3 bases and J gave up 0 bases; unmatched junction bases: 7. The CDR3 has 17 amino acids. Germline loops: CDR1 LGHNA, CDR2 YNFKEQ. The CDR3 nucleotides read TGTGCCAGCAGCCAGAGCCTAGCGGGGGGAAGCTCCTACGAGCAGTACTTC. It translates to CASSQSLAGGSSYEQYF.

The chain is built from TRBV2 and TRBJ2-7; 8 bases fit TRBD2. Germline loops: CDR1 SNHLY, CDR2 FYNNEI. Trimming at V came to 0 bases and at J to 5 bases, leaving 9 bases not matched to a gene. This CDR3 is 16 amino acids long. The CDR3 here is CASSEAWTSLLHEQYF. In DNA form, the CDR3 reads TGTGCCAGCAGTGAAGCGTGGACTAGCCTCCTGCACGAGCAGTACTTC. Filled out from reference TRBV2 and TRBJ2-7, the complete variable domain reads EPEVTQTPSHQVTQMGQEVILRCVPISNHLYFYWYRQILGQKVEFLVSFYNNEISEKSEIFDDQFSVERPDGSNFTLKIRSTKLEDSAMYFCASSEAWTSLLHEQYFGPGTRLTVT.

The chain is built from TRBV11-2 and TRBJ2-2, with D possibly being TRBD2 (6 bases). In germline, CDR1 is SGHAT, CDR2 FQNNGV. This CDR3 is 14 amino acids long. Between the trimmed V and J ends, which lost 1 base and 7 bases, there was a span of 10 bases. The CDR3 DNA is TGTGCCAGCAGCTTAGGACTAGATGTCGGGGAGCTGTTTTTT. This encodes CASSLGLDVGELFF.

This clone has more than one count but fewer than ten. CDR3 DNA sequence: TGTGCCTGGAGTGTGCGGCTAGCGGGAGTTTTTCTAGATACGCAGTATTTT. It codes for CAWSVRLAGVFLDTQYF. The V gene is TRBV30, the J gene TRBJ2-3; 10 bases are shared with TRBD2. Germline lookup yields CDR1 GTSNPN and CDR2 SVGIG (reference sequence). V lost 0 bases to trimming and J lost 5 bases; unmatched junction nucleotides: 11. There are 17 residues in the CDR3.

This clone was counted only a few times. CDR3 sequence: CASSLQGNNEQFF. CDR3 DNA sequence: TGTGCCAGCAGCCTGCAGGGAAACAATGAGCAGTTCTTC. The gene calls are TRBV4-2 and TRBJ2-1, with a tentative D call TRBD1 (5 bases). V lost 4 bases and J 5 bases, leaving 9 bases between the germline ends. The CDR3 sequence is 13 residues long. The germline gives CDR1 LGHNA, CDR2 YNFKEQ.

The chain uses TRBV29-1 and TRBJ2-7; TRBD1 is a possible D gene (5 bases). Trimming removed 8 bases at V and 5 bases at J, with 16 bases between. Germline loops: CDR1 SQVTM, CDR2 ANQGSEA. This CDR3 contains 12 residues. The CDR3 nucleotides read TGCAGCTTCCTGGGCAGGGCCGACGAGCAGTACTTC. Its protein product is CSFLGRADEQYF.

The chain has TRBV29-1 and TRBJ2-5; D gene ambiguous. The CDR3 sequence is 13 residues long. Trimming left V 1 base short and J 5 bases short, with 11 bases between. Germline V CDR1 and CDR2: SQVTM, ANQGSEA. CDR3 in DNA: TGCAGCGTTGAAGTCTCTATCAAGGAGACCCAGTACTTC. This gives the protein CSVEVSIKETQYF.

The sample holds a few counts of this clone. The chain is built from TRBV9 and TRBJ1-6; no reliable D call. CDR3 size: 14 residues. V was clipped by 1 base and J by 7 bases, with 9 bases between them. Germline loops: CDR1 SGDLS, CDR2 YYNGEE. The CDR3 nucleotides read TGTGCCAGCAGCGTATGGGGAGTGAATTCACCCCTCCACTTT. This sequence encodes CASSVWGVNSPLHF.

This clone has a handful of counts. V and J are TRBV29-1 and TRBJ1-3, with 8 bases identical to TRBD1. The CDR3 spans 14 residues. The ends lost 4 bases at V and 3 bases at J; junction bases unmatched: 5. Germline lookup yields CDR1 SQVTM and CDR2 ANQGSEA. The CDR3 bases are TGCAGCGTTGTTAACAGGGGGAGTGGAAACACCATATATTTT. Translating gives CSVVNRGSGNTIYF.

The chain couples TRBV29-1 to TRBJ1-1; TRBD1 aligns across 9 bases. The germline V gene encodes CDR1 SQVTM and CDR2 ANQGSEA. V was pared by 4 bases and J by 7 bases, with 13 bases of the junction left unmatched. CDR3 length equals 15 residues. The CDR3 coding sequence is TGCAGCGTTGGGGAGGCCGGGACAGGGCGAGTTGAAGCTTTCTTT. Protein: CSVGEAGTGRVEAFF.

This clone was seen a few times. V is TRBV7-9 and J is TRBJ1-5, with 10 bases fitting TRBD1. This CDR3 region has 15 residues. V dropped 0 bases and J dropped 5; count of bases not matched to a gene: 1. Germline CDR1 reads SEHNR; CDR2 reads FQNEAQ (reference sequence). The CDR3, as DNA: TGTGCCAGCAGCTTAGCGGGACAGGGGTATCAGCCCCAGCATTTT. Amino acids: CASSLAGQGYQPQHF.

This clone came up a few times. The gene calls are TRBV6-5 and TRBJ1-1; D perhaps matches TRBD1 (5 bases). Germline CDR1 and CDR2: MNHEY and SVGAGI. Trimming shortened V by 2 bases and J by 5 bases, and 15 bases separated the two germline ends. CDR3 length: 15 residues. The CDR3 is CASSYGAKGTTEAFF. CDR3 coding DNA: TGTGCCAGCAGTTACGGGGCCAAAGGTACGACTGAAGCTTTCTTT.

This sequence joins TRBV4-2 and TRBJ2-5, with TRBD1 identical over 8 bases. Germline CDR1 reads LGHNA; CDR2 reads YNFKEQ. The ends lost 0 bases at V and 5 bases at J; junction bases unmatched: 5. The CDR3 runs to 15 residues. Here the CDR3 reads CASSQDGQGRETQYF. The DNA for the CDR3 is TGTGCCAGCAGCCAAGACGGACAGGGCAGGGAGACCCAGTACTTC.

This clone was seen more than once but under ten times. The chain has TRBV4-3 and TRBJ2-7; D not certain. CDR1 and CDR2 from the germline V gene are LGHNA and YSLEER. The CDR3 has 14 residues. V was trimmed by 0 bases and J by 0 bases, leaving 6 bases between them. For the CDR3, the DNA is TGCGCCAGCAGCCAAGACTGGAGCTCCTACGAGCAGTACTTC. Translation gives CASSQDWSSYEQYF.

This clone has only a few counts. The V call is TRBV4-2, the J call TRBJ2-3; TRBD2 matches 9 bases. The CDR3 is 14 residues long. Germline CDR1 LGHNA, CDR2 YNFKEQ. V dropped 4 bases and J dropped 1; count of bases not matched to a gene: 0. As DNA, the CDR3 is TGTGCCAGCAGCCGACTAGCGGGCACAGATACGCAGTATTTT. This translates into CASSRLAGTDTQYF.

This clone has a handful of counts. The chain has TRBV27 and TRBJ2-5, with 7 bases aligning to TRBD2. Germline lookup yields CDR1 MNHEY and CDR2 SMNVEV (reference sequence). The CDR3 has 13 amino acids. The ends lost 3 bases at V and 5 bases at J; junction bases unmatched: 3. CDR3 residues: CASSFLAEETQYF. The DNA of the CDR3 is TGTGCCAGCAGTTTTCTAGCGGAGGAGACCCAGTACTTC.